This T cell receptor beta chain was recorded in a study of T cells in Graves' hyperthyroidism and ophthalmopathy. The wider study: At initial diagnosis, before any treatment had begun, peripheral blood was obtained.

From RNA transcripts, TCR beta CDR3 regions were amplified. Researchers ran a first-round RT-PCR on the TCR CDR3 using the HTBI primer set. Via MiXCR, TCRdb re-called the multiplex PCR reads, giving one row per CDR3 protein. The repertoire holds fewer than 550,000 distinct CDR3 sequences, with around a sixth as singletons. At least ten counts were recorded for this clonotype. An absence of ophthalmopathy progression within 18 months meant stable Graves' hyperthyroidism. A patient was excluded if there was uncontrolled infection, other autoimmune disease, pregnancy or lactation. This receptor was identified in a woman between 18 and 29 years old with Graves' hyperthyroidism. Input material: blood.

The CDR3 DNA sequence: TGCAGTGCTAGCCCTTCGGAATCTCCGCAGAAGGAGTTCTTC. Its translation is CSASPSESPQKEFF. The chain links TRBV20-1 to TRBJ2-1; D is unresolved. The CDR3 is 14 residues long. Per germline, CDR1 DFQATT and CDR2 SNEGSKA (reference sequence). Trimming stripped 3 bases from V and 14 bases from J, with 23 bases between.